The 13 T cell receptor beta chains below come from one sample, sequenced in a study of blood T cells in healthy people across ages. With a J-beta primer mix and a sample-barcoded 5' primer, a second PCR ran about 6 to 11 cycles. TCRdb independently ran MiXCR on the 5' RACE reads; one entry per CDR3 protein. The table lists roughly 1,500,000 distinct CDR3 sequences, about 40% of them singletons, with less than 8% in the top ten. The sequenced material came from blood. All receptors derive from a woman between 18 and 29 years old in good health.

The sample holds a few counts of this clonotype. The chain carries TRBV6-6 and TRBJ2-7; maybe TRBD1 (6 bases). The ends were cut back, 2 bases at V and 1 base at J, with 15 bases in the middle. The CDR3 length is 16 residues. The germline CDR1 and CDR2 sequences are MNHNY and SVGAGI (reference sequence). This CDR3 reads CASSYPKGGKSYEQYF. In DNA form, the CDR3 reads TGTGCCAGCAGTTACCCCAAAGGGGGTAAGTCCTACGAGCAGTACTTC.

This clonotype was observed a handful of times. The chain recombines TRBV20-1 with TRBJ2-1, with 13 bases that match TRBD2. Germline CDR1 reads DFQATT; CDR2 reads SNEGSKA (reference sequence). The trim removed 4 bases at V and 0 bases at J, leaving 6 bases unmatched. The CDR3 spans 17 residues. The CDR3 protein is CSAKTRTSGSSYNEQFF. CDR3 coding DNA: TGCAGTGCTAAAACTCGGACTAGCGGGAGCTCCTACAATGAGCAGTTCTTC.

A few counts support this clonotype. The chain couples TRBV20-1 to TRBJ2-1; a weak D match, TRBD2 (5 bases). This CDR3 comprises 16 residues. The germline V and J ends were trimmed by 3 bases and 2 bases, with 17 bases remaining between them. CDR1 is DFQATT and CDR2 is SNEGSKA in the germline V gene (reference sequence). CDR3 nucleotide sequence: TGCAGTGCTAGGCCTCGGCTAGCCGAAGCCTACAATGAGCAGTTCTTC. Encoded protein: CSARPRLAEAYNEQFF.

The V and J genes are TRBV9 and TRBJ2-3; 7 bases agree with TRBD1. In germline, CDR1 is SGDLS, CDR2 YYNGEE. J lost 1 base, V lost 4 bases, and 12 bases had no gene match. This CDR3 comprises 17 residues. This CDR3 is CASSPRQGLLRTDTQYF. The CDR3 DNA reads TGTGCCAGCAGCCCGAGACAGGGTCTTTTGCGCACAGATACGCAGTATTTT. The full variable domain, in which reference TRBV9 and TRBJ2-3 provide the parts outside the CDR3, is DSGVTQTPKHLITATGQRVTLRCSPRSGDLSVYWYQQSLDQGLQFLIQYYNGEERAKGNILERFSAQQFPDLHSELNLSSLELGDSALYFCASSPRQGLLRTDTQYFGPGTRLTVL.

The chain couples TRBV7-2 to TRBJ2-1; 10 bases map to TRBD2. Looked up from germline, CDR1 is SGHTA and CDR2 is FQGNSA. The CDR3 extends over 15 amino acids. After removal of 5 bases from V and 9 bases from J, the junction contained 10 bases not matched to a gene. CDR3 sequence: CASSPRASGRTEQFF. CDR3 DNA: TGTGCCAGCAGCCCCAGGGCTAGCGGGAGAACTGAGCAGTTCTTC.

The chain joins TRBV20-1 to TRBJ2-7; D may be TRBD1 or TRBD2 (5 bases each). The CDR3 runs 15 residues. Germline V gene data show CDR1 as DFQATT and CDR2 as SNEGSKA (reference sequence). The V gene lost 3 bases and the J gene lost 1 base, with 16 bases spanning the gap. CDR3 protein: CSASGQGRGSYEQYF. The CDR3 coding sequence is TGCAGTGCTAGTGGGCAGGGAAGAGGGTCCTACGAGCAGTACTTC.

This clonotype has just a few counts. The chain links TRBV27 to TRBJ1-1, with a possible D match to TRBD1 (5 bases). Trimming cost V 4 bases and J 9 bases, with 15 bases left between them. From germline, CDR1 is MNHEY and CDR2 SMNVEV (reference sequence). The CDR3 consists of 13 residues. CDR3 DNA sequence: TGTGCCAGCAGTTCAGGGACCCTCGGTAAAGCTTTCTTT. The encoded protein is CASSSGTLGKAFF.

On this clonotype itself: An end of the junction does not agree with germline; a read error may underlie this. CDR3 amino acids: CTWSVAPPEQFF. DNA of the CDR3: TGTACCTGGAGTGTCGCGCCTCCTGAGCAGTTCTTC. The chain couples TRBV30 to TRBJ2-1, with D hard to call. The germline gives CDR1 GTSNPN, CDR2 SVGIG (reference sequence). The CDR3 contains 12 residues.

This clonotype came up a few times. This chain connects TRBV12-3 or TRBV12-4 to TRBJ1-1; maybe TRBD1 (5 bases). The CDR3 contains 14 residues. V lost 3 bases and J 7 bases, leaving 15 bases between the germline ends. The CDR3 coding sequence is TGTGCCAGCAGTTTGCGTCAGGGTATGAATGAAGCTTTCTTT. Encoded protein: CASSLRQGMNEAFF.

The table lists this clonotype with a count of one. The chain carries TRBV3-1 and TRBJ2-2; D call uncertain. Germline lookup yields CDR1 LGHDT and CDR2 YNNKEL (reference sequence). The CDR3 runs 14 residues. Deletions cut 0 bases from V and 7 bases from J, with 9 bases between. CDR3 loop: CASSQDWSIGELFF. Here the CDR3 DNA reads TGTGCCAGCAGCCAAGATTGGAGTATCGGGGAGCTGTTTTTT.

The gene calls are TRBV7-8 and TRBJ1-2, with no clear D. Germline V gives CDR1 SGHVS, CDR2 FQNEAQ. CDR3 size: 16 residues. V shed 5 bases and J shed 5 bases, with 21 bases lying between them. The CDR3 region has the DNA TGTGCCAGCAGCCCAGGAGACATTGGGAGACCGTATGGCTACACCTTC. Translation: CASSPGDIGRPYGYTF.

This clonotype was detected a few times. The chain combines TRBV11-2 with TRBJ1-6; unclear D gene. V was trimmed by 0 bases and J by 17 bases, leaving 11 bases between them. The CDR3 is made up of 12 amino acids. CDR1 and CDR2 from the germline V gene are SGHAT and FQNNGV. The CDR3 sequence: CASSLEGRRIHF. CDR3 nucleotides: TGTGCCAGCAGCTTAGAAGGGCGTCGGATCCACTTT.

The rearrangement joins TRBV6-1 to TRBJ2-1; possibly TRBD2 for D (5 bases). This CDR3 comprises 14 residues. The ends were cut back, 5 bases at V and 2 bases at J, with 10 bases in the middle. Germline-derived CDR1 and CDR2 are MNHNS and SASEGT. DNA of the CDR3: TGTGCCAGCAGTACCGGGGTGGCCTACAATGAGCAGTTCTTC. It is translated as CASSTGVAYNEQFF.